These 10 T cell receptor beta chains originate from one sample sequenced in a study of blood T cell repertoires in COVID-19. Assay used: immunoSEQ multiplex PCR; TCRdb lists only in-frame clones, some missing. This sample has approximately 190,000 clones; around four fifths occur once, and the top ten carry about 6%. The specimen sequenced was peripheral blood. The receptor source for this set is a woman in her forties with acute or convalescent COVID-19.

This clone is a singleton in its sample. The chain employs TRBV2 and TRBJ2-7, with 7 bases that match TRBD2. Germline-derived CDR1 and CDR2 are SNHLY and FYNNEI. The V and J ends lost 0 bases and 0 bases, in that order; junction bases with no gene match: 5. This CDR3 is built from 16 residues. CDR3 region: CASSEAAGLVSYEQYF. The CDR3 region has the DNA TGTGCCAGCAGTGAAGCGGCTGGACTAGTCTCCTACGAGCAGTACTTC. The full variable domain, in which reference TRBV2 and TRBJ2-7 provide the parts outside the CDR3, is EPEVTQTPSHQVTQMGQEVILRCVPISNHLYFYWYRQILGQKVEFLVSFYNNEISEKSEIFDDQFSVERPDGSNFTLKIRSTKLEDSAMYFCASSEAAGLVSYEQYFGPGTRLTVT.

The V gene is TRBV6-5, the J gene TRBJ1-1; 9 bases are shared with TRBD1. V trimming: 7 bases; J trimming: 6 bases; junction bases outside the gene matches: 12. Germline V gene lookup returns CDR1 MNHEY and CDR2 SVGAGI. The CDR3 consists of 15 residues. The CDR3 DNA sequence: TGTGCCAGCATCCAAGGGACAGGGATAAGGCCTGAAGCTTTCTTT. Its translation is CASIQGTGIRPEAFF.

The chain couples TRBV28 to TRBJ1-4; a weak D match, TRBD1 (5 bases). This CDR3 is 15 amino acids long. The V end was cut by 8 bases, the J end by 5 bases, with 18 bases between. Germline CDR1 MDHEN, CDR2 SYDVKM. The CDR3: CASQTAGRGNEKLFF. Written as DNA, the CDR3 is TGTGCCAGCCAAACCGCCGGAAGGGGCAATGAAAAACTGTTTTTT. The variable domain in full, with the rest retrieved from reference TRBV28 and TRBJ1-4, is DVKVTQSSRYLVKRTGEKVFLECVQDMDHENMFWYRQDPGLGLRLIYFSYDVKMKEKGDIPEGYSVSREKKERFSLILESASTNQTSMYLCASQTAGRGNEKLFFGSGTQLSVL.

The rearrangement joins TRBV6-1 to TRBJ1-2; weak D call: TRBD1 (6 bases). Germline assignment: CDR1 MNHNS and CDR2 SASEGT. The CDR3 totals 15 residues. V lost 1 base, J lost 2 bases, and 11 bases lay in between. CDR3 bases: TGTGCCAGCAGTGAAGGCTTACAGGGAAACTATGGCTACACCTTC. Protein: CASSEGLQGNYGYTF.

This chain connects TRBV5-1 to TRBJ1-2; 7 bases fit TRBD1. With 3 bases clipped from V and 6 bases from J, the junction kept 5 bases outside the gene matches. The CDR3 has 13 amino acids. Germline V gene lookup returns CDR1 SGHRS and CDR2 YFSETQ. This CDR3 reads CASSSPGGDGYTF. CDR3 nucleotides: TGCGCCAGCAGCTCCCCAGGGGGTGATGGCTACACCTTC.

V is TRBV6-5 and J is TRBJ1-1; D gene ambiguous. Germline assignment: CDR1 MNHEY and CDR2 SVGAGI. The length of the CDR3 is 14 residues. Deletions cut 0 bases from V and 4 bases from J, with 9 bases between. The CDR3 sequence: CASSYSSEGTEAFF. The DNA for the CDR3 is TGTGCCAGCAGTTACTCCTCTGAGGGCACTGAAGCTTTCTTT.

This clone was found once. V gene TRBV30 combines with J gene TRBJ2-2; D gene unclear. The CDR3 spans 13 residues. Germline V CDR1 and CDR2: GTSNPN, SVGIG (reference sequence). Deletions cut 4 bases from V and 0 bases from J, with 6 bases between. The CDR3 coding sequence is TGTGCCTGGACGGTAACGAACACCGGGGAGCTGTTTTTT. Encoded protein: CAWTVTNTGELFF. The variable domain in full, completed from reference TRBV30 and TRBJ2-2, reads SQTIHQWPATLVQPVGSPLSLECTVEGTSNPNLYWYRQAAGRGLQLLFYSVGIGQISSEVPQNLSASRPQDRQFILSSKKLLLSDSGFYLCAWTVTNTGELFFGEGSRLTVL.

The rearrangement uses TRBV3-1 (or the pseudogene TRBV3-2) and TRBJ2-5, with 9 positions matching TRBD1. Germline V gene sequence: CDR1 LGHDT, CDR2 YNNKEL (reference sequence). J lost 5 bases, V lost 4 bases, and 8 bases had no gene match. The CDR3 has 15 amino acids. CDR3 coding DNA: TGTGCCAGCAGCCCGCCTGGGACAGGGAGGGAGACCCAGTACTTC. Amino acid sequence: CASSPPGTGRETQYF.

This clone occurred once. The CDR3 nucleotides are TGTGCCAGTTCCTTACAGGTAACCTACGAGCAGTACTTC. Encoded protein: CASSLQVTYEQYF. The V and J genes are TRBV6-5 and TRBJ2-7; TRBD1 is a possible D gene (5 bases). The V end lost 9 bases, the J end lost 2 bases, and 14 bases lay between the germline ends. The CDR3 is 13 residues long. Germline lookup yields CDR1 MNHEY and CDR2 SVGAGI.

This chain joins TRBV30 and TRBJ1-2, with 8 nucleotides matching TRBD1. The trim removed 0 bases at V and 5 bases at J, leaving 5 bases unmatched. The CDR3 is 14 amino acids. CDR1 and CDR2 (germline): GTSNPN, SVGIG (reference sequence). The CDR3 DNA reads TGTGCCTGGAGTGTACTGCGACAGGGGTATGGCTACACCTTC. Its protein product is CAWSVLRQGYGYTF.